This passage covers 8 T cell receptor beta chains from one sample sequenced in a study of T-cell memory formation after mild COVID-19. TCRdb re-called the 5' RACE reads with MiXCR, one entry per CDR3 protein. Of more than 80,000 distinct CDR3 sequences in the sample, about 18% were seen once. Sequencing was performed on PBMCs or a T cell subset sorted from them (not recorded which). Receptor source: an adult woman who had mild COVID-19 (a few samples of this study predate the infection). Cell type and time point are not known.

This clonotype turned up a few times. The chain employs TRBV5-1 and TRBJ2-7, with D tentatively TRBD1 (6 bases). This CDR3 region has 12 residues. The V end was cut by 2 bases, the J end by 5 bases, with 8 bases between. Germline V gives CDR1 SGHRS, CDR2 YFSETQ. Here the CDR3 DNA reads TGCGCCAGCAGCTTATGGGACAACGAGCAGTACTTC. Encoded protein: CASSLWDNEQYF.

The V call is TRBV12-3 or TRBV12-4, the J call TRBJ1-2, with 7 positions matching TRBD1. Trimming at V came to 5 bases and at J to 4 bases, leaving 13 bases not matched to a gene. CDR3 size: 16 residues. The DNA for the CDR3 is TGTGCCAGCAGTCCGTCAGGGGGTCCTGGTGGCTATGGCTACACCTTC. Translated: CASSPSGGPGGYGYTF.

J is TRBJ2-3 and V is TRBV24-1; perhaps TRBD1 as D (5 bases). The CDR3 is 15 amino acids. The V gene's germline CDR1 is KGHDR and CDR2 SFDVKD. V was shortened by 5 bases and J by 5 bases, with 16 bases between the two germline ends. CDR3 DNA: TGTGCCACCAGTGTAGGGGTGGATTCTCTAGATACGCAGTATTTT. Translation gives CATSVGVDSLDTQYF.

This chain links TRBV27 with TRBJ2-3; tentatively, D is TRBD1 (5 bases). Germline V gene lookup returns CDR1 MNHEY and CDR2 SMNVEV (reference sequence). The CDR3 covers 12 residues. Trimming removed 5 bases from V and 4 bases from J, with 7 bases in between. The DNA for the CDR3 is TGTGCCAGCAGTAAACAGGCAGATACGCAGTATTTT. Translation gives CASSKQADTQYF.

This clonotype has just a few counts. The chain recombines TRBV6-5 with TRBJ2-7; possibly TRBD1 for D (6 bases). Trimming stripped 4 bases from V and 1 base from J, with 14 bases between. CDR1 is MNHEY and CDR2 is SVGAGI in the germline V gene. This CDR3 is built from 15 residues. CDR3 DNA: TGTGCCAGCAGTTCAGGACAGCTCGGTTCCTACGAGCAGTACTTC. It encodes CASSSGQLGSYEQYF.

Here the CDR3 DNA reads TGTGCTAGTGGTCCCCTGCGGGAGGCGACCTACGAGCAGTACTTC. Translating it yields CASGPLREATYEQYF. The chain carries TRBV12-5 and TRBJ2-7; 8 bases are a match to TRBD2. CDR1 is LGHNT, CDR2 FRNRAP, per germline. The CDR3 runs 15 residues. J was trimmed by 2 bases and V by 5 bases; bases with no gene match: 8.

The chain is built from TRBV24-1 and TRBJ2-2; D not certain. With 5 bases removed from V and 9 bases from J, the gap between germline ends came to 21 bases. The CDR3 runs 16 residues. CDR1 and CDR2 (germline): KGHDR, SFDVKD. The CDR3 region has the DNA TGTGCCACCAGTGGAACCCCCGGAGAAGTGGGGAGGGAGCTGTTTTTT. It specifies CATSGTPGEVGRELFF.

The chain's CDR3 is CASSGSGRGTDTQYF. CDR3 in DNA: TGTGCCAGCAGTGGTAGCGGGAGAGGTACAGATACGCAGTATTTT. V gene TRBV6-5 combines with J gene TRBJ2-3, with 9 nucleotides matching TRBD2. V lost 5 bases, J lost 3 bases, and 6 bases stayed unmatched. This CDR3 is 15 amino acids long. Germline-derived CDR1 and CDR2 are MNHEY and SVGAGI.